These T cell receptor beta chains were read from a single sample in a study of T-cell memory formation after mild COVID-19. TCRdb itself ran the 5' RACE reads through MiXCR, one entry per CDR3 protein. Here the sample spans hundreds of thousands of distinct CDR3 sequences, roughly 15% being singletons. Sequences were obtained from PBMCs or a T cell subset sorted from them (not recorded which). The receptor source for this set is a man younger than 35 who had mild COVID-19 (a few samples of this study predate the infection). Cell type and time point are not known. The CDR3 runs from the conserved cysteine through the conserved F or W. Each record gives: D gene, V gene, J gene, clone size, CDR3 DNA, CDR3 protein. A D gene is named only where the DNA matches it firmly. Clone sizes are given selectively: once, few, many, or a class where the clone is expanded.

TRBD1	TRBV6-5	TRBJ1-2	-	TGTGCCAGCAAGCCGGGACAGGGGGCAAACGGCTACACCTTC	CASKPGQGANGYTF
TRBD2	TRBV4-1	TRBJ2-5	few	TGCGCCAGCAGCCAAGTATGGAATAGGATGCTAGCGGGGGGCGGTCAGTATGAGACCCAGTACTTC	CASSQVWNRMLAGGGQYETQYF
-	TRBV19	TRBJ1-1	-	TGTGCCAGTAGCGTTTATAGCGGCATGAACACTGAAGCTTTCTTT	CASSVYSGMNTEAFF
-	TRBV20-1	TRBJ2-2	-	TGCAGTGCTCTCCAGGGCACCGGGGAGCTGTTTTTT	CSALQGTGELFF
TRBD1	TRBV5-6	TRBJ1-2	-	TGTGCCAGCAGCCTAGGTACCGGACAGGGGCTCGATGGCTACACCTTC	CASSLGTGQGLDGYTF
-	TRBV12-3/TRBV12-4	TRBJ2-7	few	TGTGCCAGCAGTTTCGGGCAGGGGCCCTACGAGCAGTACTTC	CASSFGQGPYEQYF
-	TRBV11-2	TRBJ2-5	few	TGTGCCAGCAGCTCCGATCCAGCAGAAGAGACCCAGTACTTC	CASSSDPAEETQYF
-	TRBV7-9	TRBJ1-4	few	TGTGCCAGCAGCTTAGTGACATCCGAAAAACTGTTTTTT	CASSLVTSEKLFF
-	TRBV2	TRBJ2-7	-	TGTGCCAGCAGATCGCCAACCGGCTCATGGGACTACGAGCAGTACTTC	CASRSPTGSWDYEQYF
-	TRBV28	TRBJ2-1	-	TGTGCCAGCAGCCCTGACGAATCGCCCTACAATGAGCAGTTCTTC	CASSPDESPYNEQFF
-	TRBV12-3/TRBV12-4	TRBJ2-3	few	TGTGCCAGCAGTTCCAGGGATGTTTGGACGCAGTATTTT	CASSSRDVWTQYF
-	TRBV28	TRBJ2-5	-	TGTGCCAGCAGTCCCTCCCGGGGGGCAAGGGAGACCCAGTACTTC	CASSPSRGARETQYF
TRBD2	TRBV16	TRBJ2-3	-	TGTGCCAGCAGCCCCTCTTCGGGGGGATTAGCAGATACGCAGTATTTT	CASSPSSGGLADTQYF
-	TRBV5-5	TRBJ2-5	few	TGTGCCAGCAGTTTTGGACAGCTACAAGAGACCCAGTACTTC	CASSFGQLQETQYF
-	TRBV27	TRBJ1-6	-	TGTGCCAGCAGTTTGTGGGTACTGGGCTCACCCCTCCACTTT	CASSLWVLGSPLHF
-	TRBV7-6	TRBJ2-6	-	TGTGCCAGCAGCTTAGTATCCTCTGGGGCCAACGTCCTGACTTTC	CASSLVSSGANVLTF
-	TRBV25-1	TRBJ1-1	-	TGTGCCAGCAGTGAATGGGGAGGGGGGGGCACTGAAGCTTTCTTT	CASSEWGGGGTEAFF
-	TRBV28	TRBJ2-3	few	TGTGCCAGCAGGGGCCTAGGAGATACGCAGTATTTT	CASRGLGDTQYF
TRBD2	TRBV30	TRBJ2-3	-	TGTGCCTGGAGTGCACTAGCGGGGCGAGGGGATACGCAGTATTTT	CAWSALAGRGDTQYF
-	TRBV5-6	TRBJ2-2	few	TGTGCCAGCAGCTATCTCAGGGGTTTAGCCGGGGAGCTGTTTTTT	CASSYLRGLAGELFF
-	TRBV6-2/TRBV6-3	TRBJ1-1	few	TGTGCCAGCAGAGCGGACAGCGACGTGAGGGCTTTCTTT	CASRADSDVRAFF
-	TRBV7-9	TRBJ2-5	-	TGTGCCAGCAGCGCCCGCCCCGTGGAGGAAGAGACCCAGTACTTC	CASSARPVEEETQYF
-	TRBV5-1	TRBJ2-1	-	TGCGCCAGCAGCTTGTACGGCGGGCTCTCCTACAATGAGCAGTTCTTC	CASSLYGGLSYNEQFF
-	TRBV5-4	TRBJ2-1	few	TGTGCCAGCACCCCCGAGGGTAATGAGCAGTTCTTC	CASTPEGNEQFF
TRBD2	TRBV29-1	TRBJ2-1	few	TGCAGCGTTGAAGATGGGAGGGGCTCGGTTGAGCAGTTCTTC	CSVEDGRGSVEQFF
-	TRBV9	TRBJ2-3	few	TGTGCCAGCAGCGTAGGTGAGGCAGATACGCAGTATTTT	CASSVGEADTQYF
-	TRBV5-1	TRBJ1-5	few	TGCGCCAGCAGCTTTGAGGGATCGGAACAGCCCCAGCATTTT	CASSFEGSEQPQHF
-	TRBV27	TRBJ1-4	few	TGTGCCAGCAGCCCGTCGAATCTTAATGAAAAACTGTTTTTT	CASSPSNLNEKLFF
TRBD2	TRBV7-2	TRBJ2-1	-	TGTGCCAGCAGCCCGGTAGGGGCCAGCGGGGGTTCCTACAATGAGCAGTTCTTC	CASSPVGASGGSYNEQFF
-	TRBV20-1	TRBJ1-5	-	TGCAGTGCTGGGACCGTCCAGCATTTT	CSAGTVQHF
TRBD2	TRBV9	TRBJ2-5	few	TGTGCCAGCAGCGTAGGACTAGCGGGGGGTTACCAAGAGACCCACTACTTC	CASSVGLAGGYQETHYF
TRBD2	TRBV12-3/TRBV12-4	TRBJ2-1	-	TGTGCCAGCAGTTTCCGGCCGGGGGGGGCCTCCTACAATGAGCAGTTCTTC	CASSFRPGGASYNEQFF